These 32 T cell receptor beta chains were sequenced from one sample in a study of T cells in Graves' hyperthyroidism and ophthalmopathy. Amplified TCR beta CDR3 regions derived from RNA transcripts. The TCR CDR3 first-round RT-PCR relied on the HTBI primer set. TCRdb called the multiplex PCR reads again in MiXCR, with one record for every CDR3 protein. The table includes some 500,000 distinct CDR3 sequences, about an eighth detected once. The sequencing input was blood. The receptors were sampled from a woman between 18 and 30 years old with Graves' hyperthyroidism.

This clonotype appeared many times. The rearrangement links TRBV2 to TRBJ1-3, with D perhaps matching TRBD1 (5 bases). The CDR3 is 15 amino acids. Germline values: CDR1 SNHLY, CDR2 FYNNEI. Trimming left V 5 bases short and J 0 bases short, with 11 bases between. The CDR3 here is CASSKEGNSGNTIYF. The CDR3 DNA reads as TGTGCCAGCAGTAAGGAGGGGAACTCTGGAAACACCATATATTTT.

The rearrangement uses TRBV7-8 and TRBJ1-6; D is perhaps TRBD1 (6 bases). Trimming pared 5 bases from V and 10 bases from J, leaving 18 bases between. CDR3 length equals 15 residues. CDR1 is SGHVS, CDR2 FQNEAQ, per germline. The CDR3 loop reads CASSPGARGGSPLHF. CDR3 sequence (DNA): TGTGCCAGCAGCCCCGGGGCCAGGGGAGGGTCACCCCTCCACTTT.

This clonotype was counted ten times or more. The rearrangement joins TRBV6-2 or TRBV6-3 to TRBJ1-1; TRBD1 is a possible D gene (5 bases). The CDR3 spans 11 residues. Deletions cut 9 bases from V and 7 bases from J, with 12 bases between. Germline CDR1 MNHEY, CDR2 SVGEGT. CDR3 sequence (DNA): TGTGCCAGTACTACGACAGATGAAGCTTTCTTT. It codes for CASTTTDEAFF.

This clonotype has only a few counts. The V call is TRBV15, the J call TRBJ2-7; TRBD1 might be the D (8 bases). The length of the CDR3 is 16 residues. V lost 3 bases to trimming and J lost 6 bases, with 21 bases between them. The germline V gene encodes CDR1 LNHNV and CDR2 YYDKDF (reference sequence). Here the CDR3 reads CATSSPWGGQATEQYF. The CDR3 region has the DNA TGTGCCACCAGCAGCCCCTGGGGGGGACAGGCGACCGAGCAGTACTTC.

The J gene is TRBJ2-3, the V gene TRBV9; D is possibly TRBD1 (6 bases). Trimming took 2 bases from V and 0 from J, leaving 16 bases between them. Germline-derived CDR1 and CDR2 are SGDLS and YYNGEE. The CDR3 is made up of 17 amino acids. For the CDR3, the DNA is TGTGCCAGCAGCGTCCGCAGGGGACCCTCTAGCACAGATACGCAGTATTTT. Amino acids: CASSVRRGPSSTDTQYF.

This clonotype was counted many times. This rearrangement joins TRBV3-1 to TRBJ2-7; no clear D. The V end was cut by 1 base, the J end by 2 bases, with 9 bases between. This CDR3 spans 14 amino acids. The V gene's germline CDR1 is LGHDT and CDR2 YNNKEL (reference sequence). CDR3 bases: TGTGCCAGCAGCCAAGTAGCCGCCGCCTACGAGCAGTACTTC. It codes for CASSQVAAAYEQYF.

This clonotype was picked up many times. The chain employs TRBV6-5 and TRBJ2-7, with TRBD2 matching over 7 bases. The germline V gene encodes CDR1 MNHEY and CDR2 SVGAGI. The CDR3 is made up of 14 amino acids. V shed 0 bases and J 6 bases; nucleotides not matched to a gene: 5. The CDR3 here is CASSYSKWGGEQYF. CDR3 DNA sequence: TGTGCCAGCAGTTACTCGAAATGGGGGGGCGAGCAGTACTTC.

This clonotype was observed at least ten times. The rearrangement links TRBV29-1 to TRBJ1-1, with a weak D call TRBD1 (5 bases). The CDR3 loop spans 11 amino acids. The germline CDR1 and CDR2 sequences are SQVTM and ANQGSEA. Trimming cost V 5 bases and J 5 bases, with 9 bases left between them. The CDR3 bases are TGCAGCGTTCCTAGGGGAACTGAAGCTTTCTTT. Translating gives CSVPRGTEAFF.

As concerns this clonotype: This could be a read error, since a much larger clone is one nucleotide away. This chain links TRBV5-1 with TRBJ1-6, with D uncertain. This CDR3 contains 14 residues. The V gene's germline CDR1 is SGHRS and CDR2 YFSETQ. Written as DNA, the CDR3 is TGCACCAGCAGCTTGCTCGGGGTGAGTTCACCCCTCCACTTT. Protein: CTSSLLGVSSPLHF.

This clonotype came up many times. The chain carries TRBV5-1 and TRBJ2-3; D unclear. This CDR3 has 19 residues. Trimming stripped 0 bases from V and 0 bases from J, with 20 bases between. Germline loops: CDR1 SGHRS, CDR2 YFSETQ. The CDR3: CASSLEGRVFSPSTDTQYF. Here the CDR3 DNA reads TGCGCCAGCAGCTTGGAGGGCAGAGTCTTTTCGCCAAGCACAGATACGCAGTATTTT.

V is TRBV2 and J is TRBJ1-1; D is ambiguous. The CDR3 is 16 residues long. Looked up from germline, CDR1 is SNHLY and CDR2 is FYNNEI. V was cut by 7 bases and J by 0 bases, with 18 bases left in between. In DNA form, the CDR3 reads TGTGCCAGCACAGAATACACTGCCTACATGAACACTGAAGCTTTCTTT. This codes for CASTEYTAYMNTEAFF.

The V call is TRBV3-1, the J call TRBJ2-5; either TRBD1 or TRBD2 may fit D (5 bases each). The CDR3 runs to 16 residues. Germline V gene data show CDR1 as LGHDT and CDR2 as YNNKEL (reference sequence). V was cut by 4 bases and J by 2 bases, with 17 bases left in between. The CDR3 loop is CASSRSWGRGQETQYF. CDR3 nucleotides: TGTGCCAGCAGCCGCTCGTGGGGCCGAGGGCAAGAGACCCAGTACTTC.

This clonotype showed up many times. This sequence joins TRBV18 and TRBJ1-5; TRBD1 matches 9 bases. Germline loops: CDR1 KGHSH, CDR2 LQKENI. The CDR3 covers 15 residues. With 6 bases clipped from V and 3 bases from J, the junction kept 6 bases outside the gene matches. In DNA form, the CDR3 reads TGTGCCAGCTCGTTGGGACAGGGCCCCAATCAGCCCCAGCATTTT. This encodes CASSLGQGPNQPQHF. Combining the CDR3 with reference TRBV18 and TRBJ1-5 gives the whole variable domain NAGVMQNPRHLVRRRGQEARLRCSPMKGHSHVYWYRQLPEEGLKFMVYLQKENIIDESGMPKERFSAEFPKEGPSILRIQQVVRGDSAAYFCASSLGQGPNQPQHFGDGTRLSIL.

A few counts support this clonotype. The gene calls are TRBV20-1 and TRBJ2-1; no firm D call. The CDR3 spans 14 residues. Per the germline V gene, CDR1 is DFQATT and CDR2 is SNEGSKA (reference sequence). V was cut by 3 bases and J by 2 bases, with 11 bases left in between. CDR3 sequence: CSASTLSPYNEQFF. For the CDR3, the DNA is TGCAGTGCTAGTACCCTCTCCCCCTACAATGAGCAGTTCTTC.

This clonotype was seen a handful of times. This chain's CDR3 is CASGRAHSYNEQFF. The CDR3, as DNA: TGTGCCAGCGGTAGGGCCCACTCCTACAATGAGCAGTTCTTC. The chain joins TRBV19 to TRBJ2-1; D gene uncertain. This CDR3 comprises 14 residues. Germline V gene sequence: CDR1 LNHDA, CDR2 SQIVND (reference sequence). Trimming left V 9 bases short and J 0 bases short, with 12 bases between. Based on the CDR3 plus reference TRBV19 and TRBJ2-1, the full variable domain is DGGITQSPKYLFRKEGQNVTLSCEQNLNHDAMYWYRQDPGQGLRLIYYSQIVNDFQKGDIAEGYSVSREKKESFPLTVTSAQKNPTAFYLCASGRAHSYNEQFFGPGTRLTVL.

The V gene is TRBV3-1, the J gene TRBJ1-2; possible D gene TRBD1, 5 bases. V lost 4 bases and J 5 bases, leaving 23 bases between the germline ends. The CDR3 has 17 residues. In germline, CDR1 is LGHDT, CDR2 YNNKEL (reference sequence). In nucleotides, the CDR3 is TGTGCCAGCAGCCCCCTAAGGGGACGGGGATTCTTTTATGGCTACACCTTC. Its translation is CASSPLRGRGFFYGYTF.

The rearrangement uses TRBV2 and TRBJ2-3, with TRBD2 matching 8 bases. Germline V gene sequence: CDR1 SNHLY, CDR2 FYNNEI. V shed 6 bases, J shed 4 bases, and the junction held 12 bases outside the gene matches. The length of the CDR3 is 16 residues. Written as DNA, the CDR3 is TGTGCCAGCAGCGCCGCGGCGGGGGGCGGACCAGATACGCAGTATTTT. Translated: CASSAAAGGGPDTQYF.

There are a few counts of this clonotype. The genes are TRBV19 and TRBJ1-4, with D possibly TRBD1 on 5 matching bases. Per germline, CDR1 LNHDA and CDR2 SQIVND (reference sequence). The CDR3 covers 15 residues. The V and J ends lost 5 bases and 10 bases respectively, with 20 bases between them. Written as DNA, the CDR3 is TGTGCCAGTAGTTTTGTGTCGGACATGGGGGGAAAACTGTTTTTT. Encoded protein: CASSFVSDMGGKLFF.

This clonotype came up once. The chain uses TRBV24-1 and TRBJ2-5; the D gene could be TRBD1 or TRBD2 (5 bases each). CDR1 and CDR2 (germline): KGHDR, SFDVKD. This CDR3 comprises 14 residues. Trimming removed 3 bases at V and 5 bases at J, with 12 bases between. The CDR3 nucleotides read TGTGCCACCAGTGATCCGGGGCGCGAGGAGACCCAGTACTTC. Translated, it gives CATSDPGREETQYF.

This clonotype was seen repeatedly, ten times or more. The chain combines TRBV2 with TRBJ1-5; TRBD1 matches 10 bases. The V segment lost 5 bases and the J segment 0 bases; nucleotides outside the gene matches: 7. The CDR3 has 17 residues. Germline assignment: CDR1 SNHLY and CDR2 FYNNEI. The CDR3 spells CASSWGTGANSNQPQHF. The CDR3 DNA is TGTGCCAGCAGTTGGGGGACAGGGGCAAATAGCAATCAGCCCCAGCATTTT.

This clonotype occurred many times. The chain links TRBV7-8 to TRBJ2-3, with 7 bases identical to TRBD1. Germline V gene lookup returns CDR1 SGHVS and CDR2 FQNEAQ. This CDR3 contains 14 residues. J was trimmed by 5 bases and V by 10 bases; bases with no gene match: 12. Here the CDR3 reads CANEGFAGGDTQYF. As DNA, the CDR3 is TGTGCCAACGAAGGGTTTGCAGGGGGAGATACGCAGTATTTT.

The sample holds a few counts of this clonotype. The J gene is TRBJ1-2, the V gene TRBV29-1, with TRBD1 identical over 7 bases. Trimming at V came to 4 bases and at J to 6 bases, leaving 2 bases not matched to a gene. The CDR3 loop spans 11 amino acids. Germline CDR1 reads SQVTM; CDR2 reads ANQGSEA. DNA of the CDR3: TGCAGCGTTGTCAGGGGGGATGGCTACACCTTC. Its translation: CSVVRGDGYTF. The full variable domain, with the rest looked up from reference TRBV29-1 and TRBJ1-2, is SAVISQKPSRDICQRGTSLTIQCQVDSQVTMMFWYRQQPGQSLTLIATANQGSEATYESGFVIDKFPISRPNLTFSTLTVSNMSPEDSSIYLCSVVRGDGYTFGSGTRLTVV.

The chain combines TRBV3-1 with TRBJ2-5; TRBD2 aligns across 11 bases. Germline CDR1 reads LGHDT; CDR2 reads YNNKEL (reference sequence). The CDR3 covers 19 residues. V lost 0 bases to trimming and J lost 2 bases; unmatched junction nucleotides: 11. The CDR3 DNA sequence: TGTGCCAGCAGCCAAGATCGAGTAGCGGGAGGGCCTGGGCAAGAGACCCAGTACTTC. Its protein is CASSQDRVAGGPGQETQYF.

This clonotype was observed a handful of times. The rearrangement uses TRBV5-1 and TRBJ2-5; 7 bases line up with TRBD2. CDR3 length: 14 amino acids. The germline V gene has CDR1 SGHRS and CDR2 YFSETQ. V trimming: 5 bases; J trimming: 2 bases; junction bases outside the gene matches: 6. CDR3 nucleotides: TGCGCCAGCAGTCACTGGGAGGGGCAAGAGACCCAGTACTTC. This gives the protein CASSHWEGQETQYF.

For this clonotype: One base away lies a much larger clone, so this may be a sequencing read error. This chain joins TRBV5-1 and TRBJ1-4, with TRBD1 matching over 7 bases. Germline V gene lookup returns CDR1 SGHRS and CDR2 YFSETQ. This CDR3 has 14 amino acids. CDR3 coding DNA: TGCGCCAGCAGCTGGTCAGGGGGTAATGAAAGACTGTTTTTT. Its translation: CASSWSGGNERLFF.

This clonotype was counted many times. The J gene is TRBJ2-1, the V gene TRBV11-2; 8 bases are a match to TRBD2. V shed 4 bases and J 8 bases; nucleotides not matched to a gene: 13. Germline-derived CDR1 and CDR2 are SGHAT and FQNNGV. The CDR3 is 16 residues long. The CDR3 DNA is TGTGCCAGCAGCTATGACCTGGGCGGGAGGATCCATGAGCAGTTCTTC. It codes for CASSYDLGGRIHEQFF.

This clonotype was detected ten times or more. The V call is TRBV6-1, the J call TRBJ2-7; D is possibly TRBD2 (5 bases). V was pared by 1 base and J by 0 bases, with 10 bases between. This CDR3 region has 15 residues. Germline CDR1 reads MNHNS; CDR2 reads SASEGT. The DNA for the CDR3 is TGTGCCAGCAGTGAAGTTGAGGGAGTCTCCTACGAGCAGTACTTC. This gives the protein CASSEVEGVSYEQYF.

V is TRBV7-8 and J is TRBJ1-3; D unclear. Looked up from germline, CDR1 is SGHVS and CDR2 is FQNEAQ. The CDR3 has 15 amino acids. V lost 6 bases, J lost 0 bases, and 12 bases lay in between. The CDR3 coding sequence is TGTGCCAGCAGGAAAGGACGGATCTCTGGAAACACCATATATTTT. Translating gives CASRKGRISGNTIYF.

This clonotype was seen only a few times. The V call is TRBV7-3, the J call TRBJ2-2; no clear D gene. Trimming pared 6 bases from V and 0 bases from J, leaving 11 bases between. Germline values: CDR1 SGHTA, CDR2 FQGTGA. The CDR3 consists of 15 residues. CDR3 sequence reads: CASRRPGTNTGELFF. Here the CDR3 DNA reads TGTGCCAGCAGACGGCCTGGAACGAACACCGGGGAGCTGTTTTTT.

J is TRBJ1-5 and V is TRBV24-1, with TRBD1 matching over 8 bases. The CDR3 totals 17 residues. From germline, CDR1 is KGHDR and CDR2 SFDVKD. The ends lost 3 bases at V and 1 base at J; junction bases unmatched: 7. The CDR3: CATSDGLQGASNQPQHF. The CDR3 coding sequence is TGTGCCACCAGTGATGGACTCCAGGGGGCAAGCAATCAGCCCCAGCATTTT.

This clonotype was recorded many times. The gene calls are TRBV7-3 and TRBJ1-6; TRBD1 is a possible D gene (5 bases). The V and J ends lost 1 base and 9 bases respectively, with 16 bases between them. This CDR3 has 16 residues. CDR1 SGHTA and CDR2 FQGTGA come from the germline V gene. The CDR3 loop is CASSLNGGDYGSPLHF. The CDR3 nucleotides are TGTGCCAGCAGCTTAAATGGGGGGGACTACGGTTCACCCCTCCACTTT.

This clonotype was detected many times. Here the CDR3 reads CASSPPAGGGELFF. CDR3 nucleotide sequence: TGTGCCAGCAGCCCTCCCGCCGGTGGCGGGGAGCTGTTTTTT. The chain recombines TRBV27 with TRBJ2-2; D remains ambiguous. Between the trimmed V and J ends, which lost 6 bases and 7 bases, there was a span of 15 bases. The germline gives CDR1 MNHEY, CDR2 SMNVEV (reference sequence). CDR3 size: 14 residues.